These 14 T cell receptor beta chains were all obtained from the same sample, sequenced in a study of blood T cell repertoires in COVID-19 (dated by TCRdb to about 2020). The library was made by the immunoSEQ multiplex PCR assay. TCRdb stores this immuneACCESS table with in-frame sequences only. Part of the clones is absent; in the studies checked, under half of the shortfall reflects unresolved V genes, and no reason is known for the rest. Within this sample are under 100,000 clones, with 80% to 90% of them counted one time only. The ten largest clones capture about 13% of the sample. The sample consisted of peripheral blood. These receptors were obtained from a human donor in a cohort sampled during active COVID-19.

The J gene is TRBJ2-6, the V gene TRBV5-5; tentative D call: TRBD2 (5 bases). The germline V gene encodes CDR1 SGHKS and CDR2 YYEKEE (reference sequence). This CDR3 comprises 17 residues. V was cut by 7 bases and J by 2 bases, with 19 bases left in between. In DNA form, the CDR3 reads TGTGCCAGCGCCAAGTCTCTCGGAGGTACTGGGGCCAACGTCCTGACTTTC. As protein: CASAKSLGGTGANVLTF.

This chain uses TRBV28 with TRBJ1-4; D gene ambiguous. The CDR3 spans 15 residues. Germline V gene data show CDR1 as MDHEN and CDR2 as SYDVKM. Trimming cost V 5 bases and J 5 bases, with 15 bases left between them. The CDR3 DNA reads TGTGCCAGCAGTCCTCCAACAAATTACAATGAAAAACTGTTTTTT. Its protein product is CASSPPTNYNEKLFF.

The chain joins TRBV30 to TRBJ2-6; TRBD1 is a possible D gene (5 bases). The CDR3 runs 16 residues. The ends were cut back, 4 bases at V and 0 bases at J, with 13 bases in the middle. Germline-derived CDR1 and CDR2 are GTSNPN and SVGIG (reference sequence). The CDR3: CAWTLIQGSGANVLTF. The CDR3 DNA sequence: TGTGCCTGGACCCTCATTCAGGGCTCTGGGGCCAACGTCCTGACTTTC.

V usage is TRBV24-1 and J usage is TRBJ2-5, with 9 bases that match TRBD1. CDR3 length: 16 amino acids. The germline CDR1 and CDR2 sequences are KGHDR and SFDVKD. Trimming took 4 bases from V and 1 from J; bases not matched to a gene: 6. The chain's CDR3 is CATSESGTGLQETQYF. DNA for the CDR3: TGTGCCACCAGTGAATCCGGGACAGGGCTCCAAGAGACCCAGTACTTC.

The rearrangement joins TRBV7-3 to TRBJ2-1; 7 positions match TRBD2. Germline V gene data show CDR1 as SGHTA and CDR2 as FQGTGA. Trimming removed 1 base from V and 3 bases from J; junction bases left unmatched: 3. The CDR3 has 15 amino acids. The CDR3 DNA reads TGTGCCAGCAGCTTAAATAGCGGGCTCTACAATGAGCAGTTCTTC. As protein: CASSLNSGLYNEQFF.

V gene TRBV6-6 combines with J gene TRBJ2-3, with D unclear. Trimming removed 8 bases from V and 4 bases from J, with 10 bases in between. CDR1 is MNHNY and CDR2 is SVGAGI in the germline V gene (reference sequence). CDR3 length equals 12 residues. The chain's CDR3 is CASGQHPDTQYF. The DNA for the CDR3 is TGTGCCAGCGGCCAACATCCAGATACGCAGTATTTT.

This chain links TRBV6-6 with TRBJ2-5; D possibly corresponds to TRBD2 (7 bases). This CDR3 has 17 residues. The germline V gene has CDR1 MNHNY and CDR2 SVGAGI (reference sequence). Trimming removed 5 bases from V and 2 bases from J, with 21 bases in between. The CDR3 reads CASSPRGGAVRQETQYF. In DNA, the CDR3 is TGTGCCAGCAGTCCTAGGGGGGGGGCGGTGCGGCAAGAGACCCAGTACTTC.

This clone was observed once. CDR3 DNA sequence: TGTGCCAGCAGTGGGGACAGGCAGTTGGGCAATCAGCCCCAGCATTTT. This codes for CASSGDRQLGNQPQHF. V and J are TRBV2 and TRBJ1-5, with 8 bases that match TRBD1. CDR1 and CDR2 from the germline V gene are SNHLY and FYNNEI. V was clipped by 4 bases and J by 2 bases; unmatched bases: 7. This CDR3 is built from 16 residues.

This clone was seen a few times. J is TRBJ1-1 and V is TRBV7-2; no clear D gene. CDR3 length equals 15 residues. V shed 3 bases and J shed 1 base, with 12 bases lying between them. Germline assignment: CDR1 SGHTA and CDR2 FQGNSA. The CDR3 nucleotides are TGTGCCAGCAGCTTTCAGCGAACAAAGAACACTGAAGCTTTCTTT. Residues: CASSFQRTKNTEAFF.

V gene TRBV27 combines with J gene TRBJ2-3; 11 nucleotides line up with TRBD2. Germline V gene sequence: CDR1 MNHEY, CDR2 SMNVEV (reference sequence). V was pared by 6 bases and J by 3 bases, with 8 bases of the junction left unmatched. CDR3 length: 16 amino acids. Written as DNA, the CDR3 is TGTGCCAGCAGGGCGGTCAGACTAGCGGGGACAGATACGCAGTATTTT. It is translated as CASRAVRLAGTDTQYF.

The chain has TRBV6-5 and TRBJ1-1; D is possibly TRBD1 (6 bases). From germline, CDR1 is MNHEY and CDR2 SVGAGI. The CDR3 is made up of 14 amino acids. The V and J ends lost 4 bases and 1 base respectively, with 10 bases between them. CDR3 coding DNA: TGTGCCAGCAGTTTTGGGGACACGAACACTGAAGCTTTCTTT. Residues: CASSFGDTNTEAFF.

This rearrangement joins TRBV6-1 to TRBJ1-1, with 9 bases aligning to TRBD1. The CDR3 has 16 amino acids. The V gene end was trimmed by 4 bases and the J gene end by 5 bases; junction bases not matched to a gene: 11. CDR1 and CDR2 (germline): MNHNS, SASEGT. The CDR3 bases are TGTGCCAGCAGTGCCCGACAGGGGGTGAGGGATACTGAAGCTTTCTTT. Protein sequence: CASSARQGVRDTEAFF.

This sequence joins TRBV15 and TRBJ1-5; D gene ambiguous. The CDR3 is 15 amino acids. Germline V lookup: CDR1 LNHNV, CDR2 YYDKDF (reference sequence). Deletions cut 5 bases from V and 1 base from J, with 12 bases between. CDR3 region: CATSEGRGSNQPQHF. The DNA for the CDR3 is TGTGCCACCAGCGAAGGACGGGGAAGCAATCAGCCCCAGCATTTT.

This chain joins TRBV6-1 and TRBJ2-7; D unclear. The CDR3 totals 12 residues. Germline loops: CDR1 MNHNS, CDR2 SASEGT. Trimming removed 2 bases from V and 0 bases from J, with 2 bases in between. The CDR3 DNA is TGTGCCAGCAGTGAACACTCCTACGAGCAGTACTTC. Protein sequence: CASSEHSYEQYF.